This T cell receptor (beta chain) was found in a study of T cells in Graves' hyperthyroidism and ophthalmopathy (dated by TCRdb to between 2018 and 2021). Looking at the study overall: Peripheral blood was collected at initial diagnosis, before any treatment. To identify distinguishing TCR V-J signatures, a discovery cohort of about 100 patients was used, comprising 40 to 45 with Graves' ophthalmopathy and approximately 57 with stable Graves' hyperthyroidism. Thyroid tissue and blood T-cell repertoires from about six Graves' hyperthyroidism patients were also compared in the study. After blood sampling, hyperthyroidism patients were treated with methimazole at a starting dose of 30 mg daily, and ophthalmopathy patients were treated with high-dose intravenous methylprednisolone. Prospective prediction of ophthalmopathy was tested in an independent validation cohort consisting of 18 to 20 hyperthyroidism patients and some 15 patients who later progressed to ophthalmopathy. According to the paper, TCR Vbeta CDR3 sequencing was carried out on 135 peripheral blood samples, which came from 40 to 45 ophthalmopathy, around 75 hyperthyroidism and roughly 17 progressor patients. The 95 to 100 discovery patients were randomly divided into training and test sets at a 7:3 ratio. Overall study results and their limits: Sample size was not statistically predetermined, and blinding of investigators to group allocation was not performed. Blood samples also contained most of the expanded thyroid clonotypes (frequency above 0.001), which suggests that blood repertoires may reflect thyroid immune responses. A model built on a 13 V-J signature distinguished ophthalmopathy from stable hyperthyroidism, reaching around 88% sensitivity and 81.08% specificity in cross-validation and 80%/75% in testing. In validation, the model predicted progression to ophthalmopathy a median of roughly 6.5 months before onset, with about 67% sensitivity and 72.22% specificity.

The germline V gene yields KGHSH for CDR1 and LQKENI for CDR2. Its CDR3 holds 15 amino acids, cysteine through phenylalanine. CDR3 DNA only is kept here, 45 bases in frame from base 1. Trimming takes 3 bases off V and 3 bases off J; junction bases not matched to a gene: 7. Stable Graves' hyperthyroidism was defined as no progression to ophthalmopathy during 18 months of follow-up. Hyperthyroidism patients were newly diagnosed, with disease duration under 2 months, and aged 18 to 65 years. The study excluded patients with uncontrolled infections, other autoimmune diseases, pregnancy or lactation. Diagnoses relied on clinical symptoms, serum thyroxine and TRAb, thyroid ultrasound and orbital computed tomography. PBMCs were separated from around 9.1 ml of fresh peripheral blood using Ficoll-Paque density gradient centrifugation. Trizol reagent was used to extract total RNA, and RNA quality was then checked on an Agilent 2100 Bioanalyzer.

TCR beta CDR3 regions were amplified from RNA transcripts. A first-round RT-PCR of the TCR CDR3 used the HTBI primer set with the Qiagen OneStep RT-PCR kit. Libraries were constructed in a second round of multiplex PCR, after which size selection and purification were carried out. The libraries were sequenced on an Illumina HiSeq2000 using paired-end 100 bp reads. The paper's processing steps were these. SOAPnuke was used to process the raw data, removing reads that contained adapters or uncalled bases, had a mean Phred below 15, or lacked an exact match to the constant primer or identifier. COPE v1.2.5 was used to merge the high-quality paired reads, and each unique nucleotide sequence was defined as a clonotype. MiTCR v1.1 was used to align the clonotypes against IMGT TRBV, TRBD and TRBJ reference segments. Analysis was restricted to V-J combinations with a frequency above 0.0001, which covered 98% to 99.2% of repertoires. A TCS score was defined as the ratio of F50 (clonal expansion) to E x V (chaos), with BLOSUM62-based TCRdist applied between CDR3 peptides within each V-J. Welch's t-statistics and random forest reduced roughly 530 V-J features to 13, which were used in a naive Bayes classifier (R e1071). TCRdb reprocessed the public reads (quality trimming at Q25 with fastp, clone calling with MiXCR) and kept in-frame beta chains. A single entry per CDR3 protein holds the most common genes and DNA from its merged rows. These V and J calls originate from TCRdb's pipeline instead of the authors' own analysis. The sample table lists fewer than 110,000 distinct CDR3 sequences, roughly 15% of them with a count of one. The top ten constitute roughly 40% of the sample.

The sample holds many counts of this clonotype. There is no known antigen for this receptor. No base-level quality is on record; no much larger clone is a single base apart. The sequenced sample was blood. This chain is built from TRBV18 and TRBJ1-1; a stretch of 7 junction bases matches TRBD1. This TCR came from a woman aged 45-65 years with Graves' hyperthyroidism. In nucleotides, the sequence is TGTGCCAGCTCACCTTACGGACAGGAGCACACTGAAGCTTTCTTT. It codes for CASSPYGQEHTEAFF.